Reported below is one TCR beta chain. Its matching antigen is unknown. Researchers took RNA transcripts and amplified the TCR beta CDR3 regions from them. RT-PCR in the first round (using the HTBI primer set) targeted the TCR CDR3. TCRdb re-called the multiplex PCR reads through MiXCR, storing one row per CDR3 protein. The repertoire consists of under 550,000 distinct CDR3 sequences, with 15% to 20% occurring once and the leading ten covering over 45%. The data are from a study of T cells in Graves' hyperthyroidism and ophthalmopathy. Germline loops: CDR1 KGHSH, CDR2 LQKENI. The CDR3 is made up of 18 amino acids. Trimming shortened V by 3 bases and J by 0 bases, and 18 bases separated the two germline ends. Findings of the study overall: Stable hyperthyroidism was separated from ophthalmopathy by a model based on 13 V-J features. Peripheral blood also featured most of the thyroid clonotypes expanded above 0.001.

Ophthalmopathy patients all had a Clinical Activity Score of at least 3, a NOSPECS grade of at least 4 and disease under 3 months old. Exclusions: uncontrolled infection, other autoimmune disease, pregnancy, lactation. Sample: blood. The J gene is TRBJ1-3, the V gene TRBV18; D is undetermined. The clonotype was recovered from a man aged 35 to 55 with Graves' ophthalmopathy. The CDR3 sequence: CASSPLRDLQSSGNTIYF. CDR3 coding DNA: TGTGCCAGCTCACCCCTCCGGGATTTGCAGAGCTCTGGAAACACCATATATTTT. Filled out from reference TRBV18 and TRBJ1-3, the complete variable domain reads NAGVMQNPRHLVRRRGQEARLRCSPMKGHSHVYWYRQLPEEGLKFMVYLQKENIIDESGMPKERFSAEFPKEGPSILRIQQVVRGDSAAYFCASSPLRDLQSSGNTIYFGEGSWLTVV.